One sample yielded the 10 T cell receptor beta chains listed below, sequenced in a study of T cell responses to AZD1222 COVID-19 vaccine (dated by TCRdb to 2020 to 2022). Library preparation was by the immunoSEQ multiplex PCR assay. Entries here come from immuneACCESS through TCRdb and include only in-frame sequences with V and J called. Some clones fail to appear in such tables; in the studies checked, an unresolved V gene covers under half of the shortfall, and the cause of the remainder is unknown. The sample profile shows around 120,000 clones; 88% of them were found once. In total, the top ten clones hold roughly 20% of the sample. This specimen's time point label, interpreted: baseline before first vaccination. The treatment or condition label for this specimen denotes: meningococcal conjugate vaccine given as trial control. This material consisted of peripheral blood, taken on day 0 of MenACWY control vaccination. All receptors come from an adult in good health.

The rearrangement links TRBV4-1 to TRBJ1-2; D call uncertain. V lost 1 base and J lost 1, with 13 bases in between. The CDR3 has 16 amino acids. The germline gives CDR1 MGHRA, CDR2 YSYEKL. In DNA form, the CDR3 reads TGCGCCAGCAGCCAAGGAAGGGCGGAACTTAACTATGGCTACACCTTC. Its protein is CASSQGRAELNYGYTF.

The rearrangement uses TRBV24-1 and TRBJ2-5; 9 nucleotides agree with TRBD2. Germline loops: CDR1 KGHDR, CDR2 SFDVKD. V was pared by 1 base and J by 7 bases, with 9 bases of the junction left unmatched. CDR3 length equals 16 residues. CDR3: CATSDFSSGTRATQYF. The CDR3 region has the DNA TGTGCCACCAGTGATTTCTCTAGCGGGACCCGGGCGACCCAGTACTTC.

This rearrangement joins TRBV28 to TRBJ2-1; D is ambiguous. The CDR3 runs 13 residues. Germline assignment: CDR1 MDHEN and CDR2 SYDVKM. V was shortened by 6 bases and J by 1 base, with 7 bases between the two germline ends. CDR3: CASSLGSYNEQFF. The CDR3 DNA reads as TGTGCCAGCAGCTTAGGGTCCTACAATGAGCAGTTCTTC.

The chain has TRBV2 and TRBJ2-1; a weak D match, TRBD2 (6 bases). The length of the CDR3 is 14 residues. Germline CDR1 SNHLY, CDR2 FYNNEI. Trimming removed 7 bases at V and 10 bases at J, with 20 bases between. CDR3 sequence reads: CASILDGRNREQFF. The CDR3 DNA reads TGTGCCAGCATATTGGACGGGAGAAATAGAGAGCAGTTCTTC.

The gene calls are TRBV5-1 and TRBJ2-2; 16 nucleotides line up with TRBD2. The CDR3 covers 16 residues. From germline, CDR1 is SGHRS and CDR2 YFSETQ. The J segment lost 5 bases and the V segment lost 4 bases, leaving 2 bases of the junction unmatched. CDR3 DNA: TGCGCCAGCAGCCGGGGACTAGCGGGAGGGACCGGGGAGCTGTTTTTT. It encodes CASSRGLAGGTGELFF.

The DNA for the CDR3 is TGTGCCAGCAGCTTGGGGCAGCCAACCGGGGAGCTGTTTTTT. It specifies CASSLGQPTGELFF. The rearrangement links TRBV11-3 to TRBJ2-2, with D possibly TRBD1 on 5 matching bases. The CDR3 has 14 residues. V was cut by 3 bases and J by 5 bases, with 10 bases left in between. CDR1 is SGHNT and CDR2 is YENEEA in the germline V gene.

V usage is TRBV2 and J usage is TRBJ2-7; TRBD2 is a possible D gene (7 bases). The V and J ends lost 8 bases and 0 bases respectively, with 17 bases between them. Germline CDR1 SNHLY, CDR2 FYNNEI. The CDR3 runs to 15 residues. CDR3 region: CASRPGGLGSYEQYF. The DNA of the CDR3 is TGTGCCAGCCGTCCCGGGGGGCTAGGCTCCTACGAGCAGTACTTC.

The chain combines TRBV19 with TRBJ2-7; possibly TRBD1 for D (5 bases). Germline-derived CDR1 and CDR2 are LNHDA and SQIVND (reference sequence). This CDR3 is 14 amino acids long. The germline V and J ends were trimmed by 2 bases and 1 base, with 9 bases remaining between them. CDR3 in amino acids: CASSILGQSYEQYF. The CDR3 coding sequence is TGTGCCAGTAGTATATTGGGGCAATCCTACGAGCAGTACTTC.

CDR3 protein: CASSQVQGFGNQPQHF. The CDR3 nucleotides read TGCGCCAGCAGCCAAGTGCAGGGTTTCGGCAATCAGCCCCAGCATTTT. The rearrangement joins TRBV4-1 to TRBJ1-5; perhaps TRBD1 as D (5 bases). CDR1 and CDR2 (germline): MGHRA, YSYEKL. This CDR3 comprises 16 residues. Trimming cost V 1 base and J 2 bases, with 12 bases left between them.

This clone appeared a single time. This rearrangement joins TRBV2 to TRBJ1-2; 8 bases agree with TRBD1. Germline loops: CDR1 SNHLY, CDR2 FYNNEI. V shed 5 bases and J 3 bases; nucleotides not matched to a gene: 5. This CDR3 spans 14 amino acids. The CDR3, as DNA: TGTGCCAGCAGTATCGGACAGGGCTACTATGGCTACACCTTC. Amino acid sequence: CASSIGQGYYGYTF.